A single sample gave rise to the 32 T cell receptor beta chains below, sequenced in a study of cytomegalovirus exposure and HLA in healthy donors. The PCR employed 60 Vbeta primers together with 13 Jbeta primers. Profiling relied on immunoSEQ multiplex PCR, and the TCRdb table lists in-frame clones only, not all of them. This listing includes approximately 140,000 clones. The specimen was PBMCs. The source is a woman in her late teens or twenties in good health and CMV-seronegative.

The chain uses TRBV30 and TRBJ1-2; 7 bases match TRBD1. J lost 0 bases, V lost 3 bases, and 4 bases had no gene match. CDR3 length: 14 residues. Germline-derived CDR1 and CDR2 are GTSNPN and SVGIG (reference sequence). The CDR3 DNA is TGTGCCTGGAGGCACACAGGGGCTAACTATGGCTACACCTTC. It specifies CAWRHTGANYGYTF.

The CDR3 loop reads CASSQGQGYVYEQYV. The DNA of the CDR3 is TGTGCCAGCTCGCAGGGACAGGGTTACGTCTACGAGCAGTACGTC. This chain joins TRBV18 and TRBJ2-7, with 9 bases matching TRBD1. The length of the CDR3 is 15 residues. Germline CDR1 reads KGHSH; CDR2 reads LQKENI. Losses at the gene ends were 6 bases for V and 3 bases for J; bases not matched to a gene: 9.

V gene TRBV5-1 combines with J gene TRBJ1-3; 7 nucleotides agree with TRBD1. The CDR3 covers 16 residues. Germline-derived CDR1 and CDR2 are SGHRS and YFSETQ. The junction had 12 bases not matched to a gene; V was cut back by 3 bases and J by 6 bases. The CDR3 spells CASSSTIQGRTNTIYF. DNA for the CDR3: TGCGCCAGCAGCTCGACCATACAGGGGAGGACAAACACCATATATTTT.

V gene TRBV6-4 combines with J gene TRBJ1-2, with 10 bases fitting TRBD1. Germline V CDR1 and CDR2: MRHNA, SNTAGT. This CDR3 has 15 amino acids. V lost 3 bases to trimming and J lost 4 bases; unmatched junction nucleotides: 5. DNA of the CDR3: TGTGCCAGCAGTGAAGGGACAGGGGCTCCCTATGGCTACACCTTC. This gives the protein CASSEGTGAPYGYTF.

This sequence joins TRBV4-2 and TRBJ1-2; 8 nucleotides match TRBD1. The CDR3 totals 15 residues. Germline CDR1 and CDR2: LGHNA and YNFKEQ. V shed 0 bases and J 7 bases; nucleotides not matched to a gene: 7. In nucleotides, the CDR3 is TGTGCCAGCAGCCAAGAGTCAGGGGGCCCGGGTGGCTACACCTTC. It encodes CASSQESGGPGGYTF.

The gene calls are TRBV5-6 and TRBJ1-4; D not resolved. CDR1 and CDR2 from the germline V gene are SGHDT and YYEEEE. The ends were cut back, 1 base at V and 6 bases at J, with 16 bases in the middle. This CDR3 spans 16 amino acids. The CDR3 sequence is CASSLNWGSGDEKLFF. The CDR3 DNA is TGTGCCAGCAGCTTGAATTGGGGTAGCGGGGATGAAAAACTGTTTTTT.

The chain recombines TRBV7-3 with TRBJ1-1; D possibly corresponds to TRBD1 (5 bases). The CDR3 sequence is 13 residues long. Trimming cost V 0 bases and J 11 bases, with 13 bases left between them. CDR1 is SGHTA and CDR2 is FQGTGA in the germline V gene. In DNA form, the CDR3 reads TGTGCCAGCAGCTTAACGGGCAGGGAGGAGGCTTTCTTT. This encodes CASSLTGREEAFF.

The rearrangement joins TRBV30 to TRBJ1-5, with a possible D match to TRBD1 (6 bases). CDR1 is GTSNPN, CDR2 SVGIG, per germline (reference sequence). The V end lost 0 bases, the J end lost 7 bases, and 19 bases lay between the germline ends. The CDR3 spans 16 residues. The CDR3 protein is CAWSVRSARGEQPQHF. The CDR3, as DNA: TGTGCCTGGAGTGTACGTTCTGCCAGGGGAGAACAGCCCCAGCATTTT.

The rearrangement uses TRBV11-3 and TRBJ1-1; no clear D gene. This CDR3 comprises 12 residues. The germline CDR1 and CDR2 sequences are SGHNT and YENEEA. Trimming removed 0 bases from V and 7 bases from J, with 6 bases in between. The CDR3: CASSLDSGEAFF. In DNA form, the CDR3 reads TGTGCCAGCAGCTTAGATAGCGGTGAAGCTTTCTTT.

The genes are TRBV7-9 and TRBJ2-2; the D gene is possibly TRBD2 (7 bases). Germline CDR1 reads SEHNR; CDR2 reads FQNEAQ (reference sequence). This CDR3 has 16 residues. V lost 5 bases and J 4 bases, leaving 17 bases between the germline ends. CDR3 region: CASSPTGGGGTGELFF. CDR3 DNA sequence: TGTGCCAGCAGCCCGACTGGAGGGGGGGGCACCGGGGAGCTGTTTTTT.

This sequence joins TRBV7-6 and TRBJ2-1; tentative D call: TRBD2 (6 bases). V was clipped by 8 bases and J by 3 bases, with 8 bases between them. There are 12 residues in the CDR3. The germline V gene encodes CDR1 SGHVS and CDR2 FNYEAQ. The CDR3 bases are TGTGCCAGCGGGGGGAACTACAATGAGCAGTTCTTC. Its translation is CASGGNYNEQFF.

The J gene is TRBJ2-2, the V gene TRBV6-6; TRBD2 might be the D (6 bases). The V end lost 6 bases, the J end lost 3 bases, and 8 bases lay between the germline ends. Germline V gene sequence: CDR1 MNHNY, CDR2 SVGAGI (reference sequence). The CDR3 is 13 residues long. The CDR3 bases are TGTGCCAGCAGGGAGGGACACACCGGGGAGCTGTTTTTT. Its translation is CASREGHTGELFF.

This chain joins TRBV6-1 and TRBJ1-2, with D perhaps TRBD1 (5 bases). The CDR3 loop spans 12 amino acids. The V gene lost 10 bases and the J gene lost 6 bases, with 15 bases spanning the gap. Per germline, CDR1 MNHNS and CDR2 SASEGT. This CDR3 reads CATREGRDGYTF. The CDR3 DNA reads TGTGCCACCCGGGAGGGGCGCGATGGCTACACCTTC.

The V and J genes are TRBV6-6 and TRBJ2-7, with D tentatively TRBD1 (7 bases). Germline V CDR1 and CDR2: MNHNY, SVGAGI (reference sequence). CDR3 size: 15 residues. V was trimmed by 7 bases and J by 4 bases, leaving 20 bases between them. In DNA form, the CDR3 reads TGTGCCAGCACCGACAGGGTCGGGAGCCCTTACGAGCAGTACTTC. This translates into CASTDRVGSPYEQYF.

CDR3 sequence (DNA): TGCGCCAGCAGCCAAATGGACAGGGTGGAGACCCAGTACTTC. Encoded protein: CASSQMDRVETQYF. V gene TRBV4-1 combines with J gene TRBJ2-5; 8 nucleotides line up with TRBD1. The CDR3 has 14 amino acids. In germline, CDR1 is MGHRA, CDR2 YSYEKL. V shed 2 bases, J shed 5 bases, and the junction held 4 bases outside the gene matches.

The chain has TRBV28 and TRBJ1-1, with 7 bases identical to TRBD1. Trimming cost V 7 bases and J 0 bases; bases outside gene matches: 2. Per germline, CDR1 MDHEN and CDR2 SYDVKM. The CDR3 runs 13 residues. CDR3 amino acids: CASMGQLNTEAFF. DNA of the CDR3: TGTGCCAGCATGGGACAGCTGAACACTGAAGCTTTCTTT.

The genes are TRBV2 and TRBJ1-3; D is uncertain. Trimming took off 3 bases at V and 0 bases at J, with 6 bases between the two ends. The germline gives CDR1 SNHLY, CDR2 FYNNEI. The CDR3 is 14 residues long. The CDR3 DNA sequence: TGTGCCAGCAGTGAGGCAGTCTCTGGAAACACCATATATTTT. This codes for CASSEAVSGNTIYF.

J is TRBJ2-1 and V is TRBV11-2; D call uncertain. The CDR3 totals 11 residues. Germline CDR1 SGHAT, CDR2 FQNNGV. V lost 4 bases, J lost 7 bases, and 5 bases lay in between. The CDR3 DNA reads as TGTGCCAGCAGCTCCAATAATGAGCAGTTCTTC. Its protein is CASSSNNEQFF.

This sequence joins TRBV9 and TRBJ1-1; the match to TRBD1 covers 9 bases. The germline V gene encodes CDR1 SGDLS and CDR2 YYNGEE. The CDR3 is 14 residues long. V lost 4 bases to trimming and J lost 4 bases; unmatched junction nucleotides: 5. The CDR3 DNA reads TGTGCCAGCAGCTTGGGACAGGGCGGCACTGAAGCTTTCTTT. Its protein product is CASSLGQGGTEAFF.

This chain links TRBV5-1 with TRBJ2-3, with D possibly TRBD2 on 6 matching bases. The CDR3 totals 14 residues. Germline V gene sequence: CDR1 SGHRS, CDR2 YFSETQ. V lost 6 bases to trimming and J lost 0 bases, with 11 bases between them. The CDR3 protein is CASKVAVSTDTQYF. CDR3 bases: TGCGCCAGCAAAGTAGCGGTTAGCACAGATACGCAGTATTTT.

The chain uses TRBV18 and TRBJ1-5; possibly TRBD1 for D (5 bases). Germline CDR1 reads KGHSH; CDR2 reads LQKENI. The CDR3 extends over 15 amino acids. The V and J ends lost 3 bases and 0 bases respectively, with 9 bases between them. The CDR3 here is CASSPRQNSNQPQHF. For the CDR3, the DNA is TGTGCCAGCTCACCTCGACAGAATAGCAATCAGCCCCAGCATTTT.

This sequence joins TRBV4-2 and TRBJ2-3, with TRBD2 identical over 7 bases. The trim removed 0 bases at V and 2 bases at J, leaving 5 bases unmatched. The CDR3 is made up of 16 amino acids. CDR1 is LGHNA and CDR2 is YNFKEQ in the germline V gene. The CDR3 protein is CASSQDGGRVTDTQYF. CDR3 bases: TGTGCCAGCAGCCAAGATGGCGGGAGAGTCACAGATACGCAGTATTTT.

V and J are TRBV18 and TRBJ2-7, with 8 bases that match TRBD2. The J segment lost 0 bases and the V segment lost 1 base, leaving 5 bases of the junction unmatched. Per germline, CDR1 KGHSH and CDR2 LQKENI. The CDR3 sequence is 16 residues long. Written as DNA, the CDR3 is TGTGCCAGCTCACCACTCGGCGGGGGGCCCTCCTACGAGCAGTACTTC. Translated: CASSPLGGGPSYEQYF.

This sequence joins TRBV5-1 and TRBJ2-3, with 8 bases fitting TRBD2. Germline assignment: CDR1 SGHRS and CDR2 YFSETQ. CDR3 size: 15 residues. V trimming: 2 bases; J trimming: 1 base; junction bases outside the gene matches: 3. The CDR3 DNA sequence: TGCGCCAGCAGCTTTAGCGGGACGGGCACAGATACGCAGTATTTT. Protein: CASSFSGTGTDTQYF. The whole variable domain, filled in from reference TRBV5-1 and TRBJ2-3, reads KAGVTQTPRYLIKTRGQQVTLSCSPISGHRSVSWYQQTPGQGLQFLFEYFSETQRNKGNFPGRFSGRQFSNSRSEMNVSTLELGDSALYLCASSFSGTGTDTQYFGPGTRLTVL.

The rearrangement joins TRBV7-3 to TRBJ2-3; no reliable D call. V lost 1 base, J lost 0 bases, and 8 bases lay in between. Germline V gene lookup returns CDR1 SGHTA and CDR2 FQGTGA. This CDR3 spans 15 amino acids. CDR3 region: CASSLNGGSTDTQYF. CDR3 nucleotides: TGTGCCAGCAGCTTAAATGGCGGTAGCACAGATACGCAGTATTTT.

CDR3 sequence (DNA): TGTGCCAGCAGCTTGCTTGCGGGTTCGAGCTCTGGGGCCAACGTCCTGACTTTC. Amino acid sequence: CASSLLAGSSSGANVLTF. V and J are TRBV7-2 and TRBJ2-6; a possible D gene is TRBD2 (5 bases). The V gene's germline CDR1 is SGHTA and CDR2 FQGNSA. The V end lost 3 bases, the J end lost 0 bases, and 15 bases lay between the germline ends. CDR3 size: 18 residues.

This chain uses TRBV19 with TRBJ1-2; 9 nucleotides match TRBD1. J was trimmed by 5 bases and V by 7 bases; bases with no gene match: 11. This CDR3 region has 15 residues. CDR1 and CDR2 from the germline V gene are LNHDA and SQIVND (reference sequence). The CDR3 DNA sequence: TGTGCCAGTATTTCAACGGGACAGGGAATTTATGGCTACACCTTC. Its protein product is CASISTGQGIYGYTF. Full variable domain (missing parts from reference TRBV19 and TRBJ1-2): DGGITQSPKYLFRKEGQNVTLSCEQNLNHDAMYWYRQDPGQGLRLIYYSQIVNDFQKGDIAEGYSVSREKKESFPLTVTSAQKNPTAFYLCASISTGQGIYGYTFGSGTRLTVV.

In regard to this clone: The junction departs from the called germline gene at one end, perhaps through a read error. V usage is TRBV27 and J usage is TRBJ2-1; 8 nucleotides match TRBD2. The germline CDR1 and CDR2 sequences are MNHEY and SMNVEV (reference sequence). This CDR3 is 12 amino acids long. The CDR3 coding sequence is TGTGCCAGCAGTTTTTCGAGCGGGAGCCTAATCTTC. It yields the protein CASSFSSGSLIF.

J is TRBJ1-1 and V is TRBV5-5; no clear D. V lost 4 bases and J lost 6, with 13 bases in between. The CDR3 is made up of 13 amino acids. CDR1 is SGHKS and CDR2 is YYEKEE in the germline V gene (reference sequence). DNA for the CDR3: TGTGCCAGCAGCCTACCGGGTGCCCCTGAAGCTTTCTTT. As protein: CASSLPGAPEAFF.

The chain carries TRBV6-5 and TRBJ2-7, with 11 bases aligning to TRBD1. Germline V lookup: CDR1 MNHEY, CDR2 SVGAGI. V shed 6 bases and J 6 bases; nucleotides not matched to a gene: 10. This CDR3 spans 15 amino acids. The CDR3 reads CASSGTGGKVLEQYF. The CDR3 DNA is TGTGCCAGCAGCGGGACAGGGGGTAAGGTCCTCGAGCAGTACTTC.

The chain links TRBV19 to TRBJ1-5, with TRBD1 matching 8 bases. CDR1 and CDR2 from the germline V gene are LNHDA and SQIVND (reference sequence). The junction had 7 bases not matched to a gene; V was cut back by 4 bases and J by 2 bases. The CDR3 is 16 amino acids. CDR3 DNA: TGTGCCAGTAGTAAGGGGACAGGAGCGGGCAATCAGCCCCAGCATTTT. Translation gives CASSKGTGAGNQPQHF.

The rearrangement links TRBV11-3 to TRBJ2-7; 7 bases line up with TRBD2. The CDR3 totals 11 residues. The trim removed 7 bases at V and 10 bases at J, leaving 7 bases unmatched. CDR1 and CDR2 (germline): SGHNT, YENEEA. The CDR3 here is CASNSSGIQYV. The CDR3 nucleotides are TGTGCCAGCAACAGCAGCGGGATACAGTACGTC.